This T cell receptor (beta chain) was obtained from a study of shared clonotypes between healthy human individuals. Naive CD8 cells lacked CD45RO and underwent positive selection for CCR7, leaving out terminally differentiated effector memory CD45RA+ cells. The donors, healthy adults who were HIV-negative, had experienced no recent acute infections or vaccinations. Data came from immunoSEQ multiplex PCR; TCRdb stores just in-frame clones and leaves some out. The sample consists of hundreds of thousands of clones, roughly 96% of them appearing once. The germline V gene encodes CDR1 SEHNR and CDR2 FQNEAQ (reference sequence). The CDR3 covers 14 residues. Trimming at V came to 1 base and at J to 3 bases, leaving 3 bases not matched to a gene.

The clonotype was recovered from a man aged 25 to 45 in good health. V and J are TRBV7-9 and TRBJ2-7, with 7 bases that match TRBD2. Input material: naive CD8+ T cells sorted from blood. In nucleotides, the CDR3 is TGTGCCAGCAGCTTAGTGTGGGGGGGCTACGAGCAGTACTTC. Translating it yields CASSLVWGGYEQYF.